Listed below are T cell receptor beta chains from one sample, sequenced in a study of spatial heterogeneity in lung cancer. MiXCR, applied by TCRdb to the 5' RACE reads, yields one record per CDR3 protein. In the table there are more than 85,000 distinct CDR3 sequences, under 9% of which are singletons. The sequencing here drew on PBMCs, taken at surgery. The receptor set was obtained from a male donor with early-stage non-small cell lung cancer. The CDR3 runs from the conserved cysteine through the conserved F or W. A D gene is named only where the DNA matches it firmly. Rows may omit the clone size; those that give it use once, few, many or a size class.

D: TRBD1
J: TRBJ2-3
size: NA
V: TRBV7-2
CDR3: CASSLTGQGMDTQYF
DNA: TGTGCCAGCAGCTTAACCGGACAGGGTATGGATACGCAGTATTTT

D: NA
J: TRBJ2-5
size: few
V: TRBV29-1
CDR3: CSARRDPQETQYF
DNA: TGCAGCGCAAGGAGGGACCCCCAAGAGACCCAGTACTTC

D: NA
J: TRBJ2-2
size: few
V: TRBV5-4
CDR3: CASSLDGATNTGELFF
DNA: TGTGCCAGCAGCTTGGATGGGGCAACGAACACCGGGGAGCTGTTTTTT

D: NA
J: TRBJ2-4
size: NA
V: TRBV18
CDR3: CASSPPGLAGKNIQYF
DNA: TGTGCCAGCTCACCTCCGGGCCTCGCGGGCAAAAACATTCAGTACTTC

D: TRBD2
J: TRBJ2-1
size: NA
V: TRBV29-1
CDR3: CSVEGGGIRDYNNEQFF
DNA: TGCAGCGTTGAAGGGGGTGGTATTAGGGACTACAACAATGAGCAGTTCTTC

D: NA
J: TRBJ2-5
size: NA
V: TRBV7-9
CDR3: CASSLGVGGTQYF
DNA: TGTGCCAGCAGCTTAGGAGTCGGGGGGACCCAGTACTTC

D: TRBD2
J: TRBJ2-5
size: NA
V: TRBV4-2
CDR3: CASSQEEGAGSQETQYF
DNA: TGTGCCAGCAGCCAAGAAGAGGGAGCGGGGTCCCAAGAGACCCAGTACTTC

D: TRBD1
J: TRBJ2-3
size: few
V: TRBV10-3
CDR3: CAIGQGTDTQYF
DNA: TGTGCCATCGGACAGGGGACAGATACGCAGTATTTT

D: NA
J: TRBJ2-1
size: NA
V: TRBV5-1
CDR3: CASSQAQGSRYNEQFF
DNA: TGCGCCAGCAGCCAAGCACAGGGTTCCAGGTACAATGAGCAGTTCTTC

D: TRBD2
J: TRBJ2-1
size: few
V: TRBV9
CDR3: CASSVAAGVYNEQFF
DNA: TGTGCCAGCAGCGTAGCGGCGGGAGTCTACAATGAGCAGTTCTTC

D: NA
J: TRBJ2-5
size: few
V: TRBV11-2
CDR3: CASTLMSGQETQYF
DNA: TGTGCCAGCACCCTCATGTCCGGCCAAGAGACCCAGTACTTC

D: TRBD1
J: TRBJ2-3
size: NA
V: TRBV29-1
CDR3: CSVSQGDRPDTQYF
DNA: TGCAGCGTTAGTCAGGGGGATAGGCCAGATACGCAGTATTTT

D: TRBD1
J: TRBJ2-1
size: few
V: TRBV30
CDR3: CAWSVLDRRVNEQFF
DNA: TGTGCCTGGAGTGTCTTGGACAGGCGAGTTAATGAGCAGTTCTTC

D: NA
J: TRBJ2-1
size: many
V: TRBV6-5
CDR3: CASSQQNNEQFF
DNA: TGTGCCAGCAGTCAGCAGAACAATGAGCAGTTCTTC

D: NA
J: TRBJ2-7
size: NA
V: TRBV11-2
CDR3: CASSLTDNYEQYF
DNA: TGTGCCAGCAGCCTGACAGACAACTACGAGCAGTACTTC

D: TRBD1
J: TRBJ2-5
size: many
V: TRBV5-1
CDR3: CASSLGLGQGAETQYF
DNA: TGCGCCAGCAGCTTGGGGCTAGGACAGGGAGCAGAGACCCAGTACTTC

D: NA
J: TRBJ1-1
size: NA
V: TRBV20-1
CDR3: CSAPRGDRAFF
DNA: TGCAGTGCCCCCAGGGGTGATAGGGCTTTCTTT

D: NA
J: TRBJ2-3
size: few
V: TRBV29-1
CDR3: CSVDTGMDTQYF
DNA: TGCAGCGTAGACACGGGGATGGATACGCAGTATTTT

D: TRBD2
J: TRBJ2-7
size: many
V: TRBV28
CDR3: CASSSPSGPYEQYF
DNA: TGTGCCAGCAGTTCGCCTAGCGGGCCTTACGAGCAGTACTTC

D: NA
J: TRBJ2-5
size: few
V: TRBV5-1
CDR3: CASSFGAEETQYF
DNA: TGCGCCAGCAGCTTTGGGGCGGAAGAGACCCAGTACTTC

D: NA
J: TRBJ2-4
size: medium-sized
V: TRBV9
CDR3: CASSPDSGRIQYF
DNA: TGTGCCAGCAGCCCGGACTCGGGGCGCATTCAGTACTTC

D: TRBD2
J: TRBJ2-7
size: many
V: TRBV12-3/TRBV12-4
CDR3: CASKPAGGLFYEQYF
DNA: TGTGCCAGCAAACCAGCGGGAGGACTTTTCTACGAGCAGTACTTC

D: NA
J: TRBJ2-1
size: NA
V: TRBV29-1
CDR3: CSVDAEGSYNEQFF
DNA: TGCAGCGTTGACGCTGAGGGTTCCTACAATGAGCAGTTCTTC

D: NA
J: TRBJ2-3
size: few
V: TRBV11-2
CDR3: CASRLVTDTQYF
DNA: TGTGCCAGCAGGTTGGTCACAGATACGCAGTATTTT

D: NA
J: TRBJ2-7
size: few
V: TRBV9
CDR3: CASSVGGQSHEQYF
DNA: TGTGCCAGCAGCGTAGGAGGACAGTCCCACGAGCAGTACTTC

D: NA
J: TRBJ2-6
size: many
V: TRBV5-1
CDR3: CASSLVPPGAGANVLTF
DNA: TGCGCCAGCAGCTTGGTCCCCCCCGGGGCTGGGGCCAACGTCCTGACTTTC

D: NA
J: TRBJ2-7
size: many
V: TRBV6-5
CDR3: CASRGTPRGHEQYF
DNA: TGTGCCAGCAGAGGGACCCCCCGGGGACACGAGCAGTACTTC

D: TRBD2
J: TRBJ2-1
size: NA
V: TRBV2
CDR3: CASSATGLARSNEQFF
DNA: TGTGCCAGCAGCGCCACCGGACTAGCCCGCTCCAATGAGCAGTTCTTC

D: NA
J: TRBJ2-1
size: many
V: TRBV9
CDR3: CASSVDVGGHNEQFF
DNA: TGTGCCAGCAGCGTAGATGTTGGGGGCCACAATGAGCAGTTCTTC